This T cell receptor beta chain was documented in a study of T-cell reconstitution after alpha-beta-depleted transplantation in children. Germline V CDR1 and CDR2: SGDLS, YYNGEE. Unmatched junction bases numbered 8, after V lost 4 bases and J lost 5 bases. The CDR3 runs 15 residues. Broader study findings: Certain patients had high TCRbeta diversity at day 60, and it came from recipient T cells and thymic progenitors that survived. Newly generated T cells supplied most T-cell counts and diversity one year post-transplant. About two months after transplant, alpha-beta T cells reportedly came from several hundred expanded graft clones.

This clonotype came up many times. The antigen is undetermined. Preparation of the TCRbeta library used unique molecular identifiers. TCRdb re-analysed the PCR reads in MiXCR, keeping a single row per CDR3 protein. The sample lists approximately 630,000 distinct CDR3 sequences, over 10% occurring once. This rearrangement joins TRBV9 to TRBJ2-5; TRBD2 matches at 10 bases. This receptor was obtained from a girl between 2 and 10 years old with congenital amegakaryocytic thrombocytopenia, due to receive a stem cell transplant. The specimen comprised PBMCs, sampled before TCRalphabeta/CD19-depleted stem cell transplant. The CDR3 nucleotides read TGTGCCAGCAGCCCTAGCCCACTAGCGGGGGAGACCCAGTACTTC. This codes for CASSPSPLAGETQYF.